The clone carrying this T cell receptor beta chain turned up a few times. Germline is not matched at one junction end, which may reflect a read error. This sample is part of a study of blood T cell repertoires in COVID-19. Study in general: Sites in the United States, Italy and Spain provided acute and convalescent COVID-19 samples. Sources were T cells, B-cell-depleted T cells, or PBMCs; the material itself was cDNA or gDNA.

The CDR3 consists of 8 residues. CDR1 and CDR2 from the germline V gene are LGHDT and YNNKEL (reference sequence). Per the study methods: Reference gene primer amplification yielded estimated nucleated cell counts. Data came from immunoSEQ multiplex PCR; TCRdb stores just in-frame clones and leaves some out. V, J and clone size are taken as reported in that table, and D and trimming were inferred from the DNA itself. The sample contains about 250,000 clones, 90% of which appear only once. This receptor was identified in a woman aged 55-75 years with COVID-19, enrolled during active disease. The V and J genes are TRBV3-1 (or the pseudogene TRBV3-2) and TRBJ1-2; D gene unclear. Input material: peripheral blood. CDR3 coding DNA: TGTGCCAGCAGCCCCCCCAGCTTC. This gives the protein CASSPPSF.